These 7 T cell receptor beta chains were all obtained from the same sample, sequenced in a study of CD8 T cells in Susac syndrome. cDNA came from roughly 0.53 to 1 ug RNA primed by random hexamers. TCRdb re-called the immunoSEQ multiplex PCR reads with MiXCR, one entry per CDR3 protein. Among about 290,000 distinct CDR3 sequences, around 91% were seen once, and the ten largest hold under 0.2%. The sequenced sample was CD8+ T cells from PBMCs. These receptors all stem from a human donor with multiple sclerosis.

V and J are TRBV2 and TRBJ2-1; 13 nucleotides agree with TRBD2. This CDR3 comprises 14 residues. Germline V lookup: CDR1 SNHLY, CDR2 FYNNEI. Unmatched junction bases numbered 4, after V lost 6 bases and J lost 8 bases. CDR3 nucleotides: TGTGCCAGCAGCCAACTAGCGGGGGGGGATGAGCAGTTCTTC. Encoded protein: CASSQLAGGDEQFF. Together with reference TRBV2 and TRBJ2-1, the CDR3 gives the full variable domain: EPEVTQTPSHQVTQMGQEVILRCVPISNHLYFYWYRQILGQKVEFLVSFYNNEISEKSEIFDDQFSVERPDGSNFTLKIRSTKLEDSAMYFCASSQLAGGDEQFFGPGTRLTVL.

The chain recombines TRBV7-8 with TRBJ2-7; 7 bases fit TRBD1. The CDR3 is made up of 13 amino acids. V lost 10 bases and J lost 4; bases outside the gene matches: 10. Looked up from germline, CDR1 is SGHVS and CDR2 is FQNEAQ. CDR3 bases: TGTGCCACCAGTTGGGACAGAGCTTACGAGCAGTACTTC. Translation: CATSWDRAYEQYF.

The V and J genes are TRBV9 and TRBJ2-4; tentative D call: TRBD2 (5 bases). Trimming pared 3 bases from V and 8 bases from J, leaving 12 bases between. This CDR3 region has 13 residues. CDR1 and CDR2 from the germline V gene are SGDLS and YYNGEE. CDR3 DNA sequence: TGTGCCAGCAGCGGTACTGGCGGGTACATTCAGTACTTC. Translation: CASSGTGGYIQYF.

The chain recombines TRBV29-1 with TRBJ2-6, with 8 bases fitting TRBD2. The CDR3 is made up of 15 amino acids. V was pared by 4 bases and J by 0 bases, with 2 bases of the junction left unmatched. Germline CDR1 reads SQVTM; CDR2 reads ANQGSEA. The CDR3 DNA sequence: TGCAGCGTTGTCGGGGGGGACTCTGGGGCCAACGTCCTGACTTTC. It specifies CSVVGGDSGANVLTF.

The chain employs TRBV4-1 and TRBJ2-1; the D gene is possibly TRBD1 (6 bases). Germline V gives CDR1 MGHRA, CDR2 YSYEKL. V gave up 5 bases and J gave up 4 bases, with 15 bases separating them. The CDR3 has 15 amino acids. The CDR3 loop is CASSTARGAYNEQFF. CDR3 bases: TGCGCCAGCAGCACCGCCAGGGGCGCTTACAATGAGCAGTTCTTC.

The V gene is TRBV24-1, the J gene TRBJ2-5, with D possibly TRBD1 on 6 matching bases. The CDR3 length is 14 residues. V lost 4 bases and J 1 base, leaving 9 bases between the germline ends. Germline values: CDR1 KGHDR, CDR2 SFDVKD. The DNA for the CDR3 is TGTGCCACCAGTGACCCGGACAGCCAAGAGACCCAGTACTTC. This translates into CATSDPDSQETQYF.

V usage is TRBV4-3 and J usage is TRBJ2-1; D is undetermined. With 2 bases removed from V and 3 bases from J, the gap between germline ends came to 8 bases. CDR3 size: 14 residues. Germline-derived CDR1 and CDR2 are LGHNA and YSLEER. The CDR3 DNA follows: TGCGCCAGCAGCCAACAACGGATCTACAATGAGCAGTTCTTC. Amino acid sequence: CASSQQRIYNEQFF.